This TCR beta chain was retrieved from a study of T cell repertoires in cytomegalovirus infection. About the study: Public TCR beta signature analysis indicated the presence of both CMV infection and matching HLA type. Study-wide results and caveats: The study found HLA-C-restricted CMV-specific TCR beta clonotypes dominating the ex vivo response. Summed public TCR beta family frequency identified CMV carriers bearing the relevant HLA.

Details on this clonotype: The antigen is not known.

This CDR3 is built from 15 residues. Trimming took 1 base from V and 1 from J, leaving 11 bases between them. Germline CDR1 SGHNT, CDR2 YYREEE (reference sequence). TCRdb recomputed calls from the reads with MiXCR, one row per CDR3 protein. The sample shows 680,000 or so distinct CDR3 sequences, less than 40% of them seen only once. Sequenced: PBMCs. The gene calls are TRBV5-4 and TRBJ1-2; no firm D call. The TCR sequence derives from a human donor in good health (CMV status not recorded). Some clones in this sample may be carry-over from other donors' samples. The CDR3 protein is CASSLPRRLNYGYTF. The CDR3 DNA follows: TGTGCCAGCAGCTTGCCCAGGCGACTTAACTATGGCTACACCTTC. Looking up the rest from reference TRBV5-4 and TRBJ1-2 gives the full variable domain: ETGVTQSPTHLIKTRGQQVTLRCSSQSGHNTVSWYQQALGQGPQFIFQYYREEENGRGNFPPRFSGLQFPNYSSELNVNALELDDSALYLCASSLPRRLNYGYTFGSGTRLTVV.